This passage covers 26 T cell receptor beta chains from one sample sequenced in a study of T cell responses to AZD1222 COVID-19 vaccine. Data came from immunoSEQ multiplex PCR; TCRdb stores just in-frame clones and leaves some out. The repertoire has around 99,000 clones, over 75% of them found once; the top ten carry about 4.6%. This sample comprised peripheral blood, obtained 28 days after the second AZD1222 dose. Source of these receptors: an adult who received the AZD1222 COVID-19 vaccine.

The chain joins TRBV14 to TRBJ1-2; 7 positions agree with TRBD1. The CDR3 is 13 amino acids. Germline assignment: CDR1 SGHDN and CDR2 FVKESK. After removal of 3 bases from V and 7 bases from J, the junction contained 5 bases not matched to a gene. The CDR3 DNA follows: TGTGCCAGCAGCCATCGACAGGGTTTTGGCTACACCTTC. This sequence encodes CASSHRQGFGYTF. Full variable domain (outside the CDR3, taken from reference TRBV14 and TRBJ1-2): EAGVTQFPSHSVIEKGQTVTLRCDPISGHDNLYWYRRVMGKEIKFLLHFVKESKQDESGMPNNRFLAERTGGTYSTLKVQPAELEDSGVYFCASSHRQGFGYTFGSGTRLTVV.

V usage is TRBV6-4 and J usage is TRBJ2-3; 7 nucleotides agree with TRBD1. The CDR3 spans 14 residues. V lost 6 bases to trimming and J lost 2 bases; unmatched junction nucleotides: 5. Germline loops: CDR1 MRHNA, CDR2 SNTAGT. CDR3 protein: CASSRDRYTDTQYF. The CDR3 DNA sequence: TGTGCCAGCAGCAGGGACAGATACACAGATACGCAGTATTTT.

This clone was counted a few times. This chain links TRBV4-1 with TRBJ1-1; 7 positions agree with TRBD1. J lost 1 base, V lost 0 bases, and 8 bases had no gene match. Per germline, CDR1 MGHRA and CDR2 YSYEKL. The CDR3 is 17 amino acids. As DNA, the CDR3 is TGCGCCAGCAGCCAAGAAGGGGGCAGGGTTTCGAACACTGAAGCTTTCTTT. It yields the protein CASSQEGGRVSNTEAFF.

This clone appeared a few times. The rearrangement uses TRBV4-1 and TRBJ1-1; D gene ambiguous. CDR3 size: 13 residues. The V and J ends lost 1 base and 11 bases respectively, with 14 bases between them. Germline loops: CDR1 MGHRA, CDR2 YSYEKL. CDR3 nucleotides: TGCGCCAGCAGCCAAGGGAGCCTGGGTCTTGCTTTCTTT. This sequence encodes CASSQGSLGLAFF.

The chain is built from TRBV6-2 or TRBV6-3 and TRBJ2-3, with D possibly TRBD2 on 5 matching bases. The CDR3 is 15 amino acids. Trimming left V 6 bases short and J 6 bases short, with 19 bases between. Germline V CDR1 and CDR2: MNHEY, SVGEGT. This chain's CDR3 is CASSVPPGNADTQYF. DNA of the CDR3: TGTGCCAGCAGCGTACCCCCGGGGAACGCGGATACGCAGTATTTT.

A remark on this clone: No DNA is shown, since the ends of the CDR3 on it are uncertain; the CDR3 is the one TCRdb lists. The gene calls are TRBV19 and TRBJ2-1. Germline CDR1 LNHDA, CDR2 SQIVND (reference sequence). From its first to its last residue, the CDR3 has 17 amino acids. CDR3 region: CASSEQGRFFGNGGEFF.

The chain is built from TRBV4-3 and TRBJ2-7, with D maybe TRBD1 (5 bases). The germline V gene encodes CDR1 LGHNA and CDR2 YSLEER. The CDR3 has 14 amino acids. The V gene lost 2 bases and the J gene lost 7 bases, with 15 bases spanning the gap. The CDR3 sequence is CASSQTGARREQYF. Written as DNA, the CDR3 is TGCGCCAGCAGCCAAACAGGTGCCAGAAGGGAGCAGTACTTC.

This chain connects TRBV7-2 to TRBJ2-5; 9 bases are shared with TRBD1. CDR1 is SGHTA, CDR2 FQGNSA, per germline. CDR3 size: 16 residues. Trimming at V came to 7 bases and at J to 5 bases, leaving 14 bases not matched to a gene. The CDR3 bases are TGTGCCAGCACCCCCTTGCCGGGACAGGGTGGGGAGACCCAGTACTTC. It specifies CASTPLPGQGGETQYF.

This rearrangement joins TRBV6-6 to TRBJ1-5, with 7 bases identical to TRBD1. The CDR3 sequence is 15 residues long. The germline gives CDR1 MNHNY, CDR2 SVGAGI (reference sequence). V lost 2 bases, J lost 2 bases, and 3 bases stayed unmatched. For the CDR3, the DNA is TGTGCCAGCAGTTACGGGACAGTGGGCAATCAGCCCCAGCATTTT. Translated: CASSYGTVGNQPQHF.

The CDR3 DNA follows: TGTGCCAGTAGTTTAACCCCCAGGGACGGCTACACCTTC. Translated: CASSLTPRDGYTF. V is TRBV19 and J is TRBJ1-2; possibly TRBD1 for D (5 bases). Germline CDR1 and CDR2: LNHDA and SQIVND (reference sequence). Trimming removed 5 bases at V and 8 bases at J, with 15 bases between. This CDR3 spans 13 amino acids.

V and J are TRBV27 and TRBJ2-1, with 16 bases aligning to TRBD2. The J segment lost 10 bases and the V segment lost 5 bases, leaving 8 bases of the junction unmatched. The CDR3 spans 16 residues. Germline CDR1 is MNHEY and CDR2 is SMNVEV (reference sequence). CDR3 nucleotide sequence: TGTGCCAGCAGTCTGGGACTAGCGGGGGGGCCCGGGGAGCAGTTCTTC. It encodes CASSLGLAGGPGEQFF.

The CDR3 DNA is TGTGCCTGGAGTTCGCCGGATAGGGGGAGGAATCAGCCCCAGCATTTT. This sequence encodes CAWSSPDRGRNQPQHF. V usage is TRBV30 and J usage is TRBJ1-5, with TRBD1 as a possible D gene (6 bases). V dropped 2 bases and J dropped 4 bases, with 18 bases sitting between them. CDR1 is GTSNPN, CDR2 SVGIG, per germline (reference sequence). The CDR3 runs 16 residues.

The chain carries TRBV3-1 (or the pseudogene TRBV3-2) and TRBJ2-1, with D possibly TRBD2 on 6 matching bases. From germline, CDR1 is LGHDT and CDR2 YNNKEL (reference sequence). V lost 4 bases and J lost 9, with 10 bases in between. The CDR3 runs 12 residues. In DNA, the CDR3 is TGTGCCAGCAGCCTACTGGGGGGTGAGCAGTTCTTC. Translating it yields CASSLLGGEQFF.

J is TRBJ1-2 and V is TRBV9, with D maybe TRBD1 (5 bases). The CDR3 spans 15 residues. Trimming took off 3 bases at V and 1 base at J, with 13 bases between the two ends. The germline CDR1 and CDR2 sequences are SGDLS and YYNGEE. CDR3 protein: CASSASGRVNYGYTF. CDR3 coding DNA: TGTGCCAGCAGCGCATCTGGCAGGGTTAACTATGGCTACACCTTC.

This clone was observed a few times. The rearrangement joins TRBV4-1 to TRBJ2-7, with 9 positions matching TRBD1. V trimming: 0 bases; J trimming: 4 bases; junction bases outside the gene matches: 4. Per germline, CDR1 MGHRA and CDR2 YSYEKL. The CDR3 runs 15 residues. In DNA, the CDR3 is TGCGCCAGCAGCCAAGAAGGGGACAGGGCGTACGAGCAGTACTTC. It codes for CASSQEGDRAYEQYF.

The gene calls are TRBV7-9 and TRBJ2-5; 8 positions match TRBD1. The CDR3 contains 18 residues. V shed 1 base, J shed 1 base, and the junction held 11 bases outside the gene matches. Germline V gene sequence: CDR1 SEHNR, CDR2 FQNEAQ (reference sequence). CDR3 residues: CASSLVTRTGQTQETQYF. CDR3 DNA: TGTGCCAGCAGCTTAGTAACCCGGACAGGGCAAACCCAAGAGACCCAGTACTTC.

The CDR3 sequence: CASSLAGGKNIQYF. The CDR3 bases are TGTGCCAGCAGCTTGGCGGGGGGGAAAAACATTCAGTACTTC. This chain joins TRBV5-4 and TRBJ2-4, with 8 bases that match TRBD2. The CDR3 loop spans 14 amino acids. CDR1 is SGHNT and CDR2 is YYREEE in the germline V gene (reference sequence). Trimming cost V 0 bases and J 4 bases; bases outside gene matches: 0. The entire variable domain, with the rest obtained from reference TRBV5-4 and TRBJ2-4, is as follows: ETGVTQSPTHLIKTRGQQVTLRCSSQSGHNTVSWYQQALGQGPQFIFQYYREEENGRGNFPPRFSGLQFPNYSSELNVNALELDDSALYLCASSLAGGKNIQYFGAGTRLSVL.

The genes are TRBV5-3 and TRBJ2-7; 9 nucleotides line up with TRBD1. TRBV5-3 qualifies as an ORF whose function is uncertain. With 2 bases clipped from V and 4 bases from J, the junction kept 10 bases outside the gene matches. The CDR3 is made up of 16 amino acids. In DNA, the CDR3 is TGTGCCAGAAGCTTATTTTACGGGACAGGGCTGTACGAGCAGTACTTC. The encoded protein is CARSLFYGTGLYEQYF.

The CDR3 here is CSARGSETQYF. DNA of the CDR3: TGCAGTGCTAGAGGGTCCGAGACCCAGTACTTC. The chain joins TRBV20-1 to TRBJ2-5; no firm D call. This CDR3 spans 11 amino acids. The germline gives CDR1 DFQATT, CDR2 SNEGSKA (reference sequence). Trimming pared 1 base from V and 5 bases from J, leaving 5 bases between.

This chain uses TRBV13 with TRBJ2-4; TRBD1 or TRBD2 may be the D gene (6 bases each). The CDR3 has 14 amino acids. In germline, CDR1 is PRHDT, CDR2 FYEKMQ (reference sequence). Trimming shortened V by 2 bases and J by 7 bases, and 12 bases separated the two germline ends. The CDR3 protein is CASSLSTGRNIQYF. The CDR3, as DNA: TGTGCCAGCAGCTTAAGTACAGGGAGGAACATTCAGTACTTC.

This chain links TRBV21-1 with TRBJ1-3. TRBV21-1 is shown as a pseudogene. The CDR3 runs to 17 residues. CDR3 sequence: CASSKKRSMVSGNTIYF. CDR3 in DNA: TGTGCCAGCAGCAAAAAGAGGTCAATGGTTTCTGGAAACACCATATATTTT.

The CDR3 loop is CAIKRGGPRYNEQFF. CDR3 DNA: TGTGCCATCAAACGGGGGGGGCCTAGGTACAATGAGCAGTTCTTC. The chain employs TRBV10-3 and TRBJ2-1, with 8 bases that match TRBD2. Losses at the gene ends were 7 bases for V and 4 bases for J; bases not matched to a gene: 9. This CDR3 contains 15 residues. The germline gives CDR1 ENHRY, CDR2 SYGVKD.

This clone was detected once. This chain links TRBV27 with TRBJ2-2; TRBD2 aligns across 7 bases. Unmatched junction bases numbered 4, after V lost 3 bases and J lost 3 bases. Germline CDR1 reads MNHEY; CDR2 reads SMNVEV (reference sequence). The CDR3 has 15 amino acids. CDR3 nucleotide sequence: TGTGCCAGCAGTTTCGGGGGGAGCCACACCGGGGAGCTGTTTTTT. It translates to CASSFGGSHTGELFF.

The chain has TRBV15 and TRBJ1-2; D ambiguous. Germline CDR1 and CDR2: LNHNV and YYDKDF (reference sequence). The CDR3 sequence is 12 residues long. V lost 1 base and J 8 bases, leaving 8 bases between the germline ends. The CDR3: CATSRVEGGYTF. CDR3 DNA sequence: TGTGCCACCAGCAGAGTGGAGGGCGGCTACACCTTC.

The chain links TRBV11-3 to TRBJ2-2; 12 bases map to TRBD2. The trim removed 6 bases at V and 6 bases at J, leaving 8 bases unmatched. CDR1 is SGHNT and CDR2 is YENEEA in the germline V gene. CDR3 length equals 16 residues. The CDR3 loop reads CASSRRLAGVAGELFF. The CDR3 DNA is TGTGCCAGCAGTCGTAGACTAGCGGGAGTCGCCGGGGAGCTGTTTTTT. The whole variable domain, remainder taken from reference TRBV11-3 and TRBJ2-2, is EAGVVQSPRYKIIEKKQPVAFWCNPISGHNTLYWYLQNLGQGPELLIRYENEEAVDDSQLPKDRFSAERLKGVDSTLKIQPAELGDSAVYLCASSRRLAGVAGELFFGEGSRLTVL.

This clone was detected once. The rearrangement uses TRBV29-1 and TRBJ1-2; maybe TRBD1 (5 bases). Trimming took 7 bases from V and 4 from J, leaving 19 bases between them. The germline CDR1 and CDR2 sequences are SQVTM and ANQGSEA. This CDR3 contains 14 residues. The CDR3 DNA follows: TGCAGCGGCGCGACGACGAGCGGGGGCTATGGCTACACCTTC. Encoded protein: CSGATTSGGYGYTF.